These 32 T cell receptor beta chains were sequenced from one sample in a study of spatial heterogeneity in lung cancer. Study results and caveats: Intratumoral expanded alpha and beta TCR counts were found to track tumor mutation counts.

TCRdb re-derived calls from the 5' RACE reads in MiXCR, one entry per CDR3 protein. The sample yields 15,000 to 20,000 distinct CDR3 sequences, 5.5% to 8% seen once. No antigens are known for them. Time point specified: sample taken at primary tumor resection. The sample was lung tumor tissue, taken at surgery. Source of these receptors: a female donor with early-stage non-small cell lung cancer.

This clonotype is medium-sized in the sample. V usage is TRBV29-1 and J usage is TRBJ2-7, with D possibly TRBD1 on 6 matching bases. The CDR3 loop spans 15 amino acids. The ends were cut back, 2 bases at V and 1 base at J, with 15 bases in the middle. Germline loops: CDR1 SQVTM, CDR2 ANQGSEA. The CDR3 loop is CSVEKIPGQSYEQYF. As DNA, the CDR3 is TGCAGCGTTGAAAAGATACCTGGACAGTCCTACGAGCAGTACTTC.

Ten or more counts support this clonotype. Written as DNA, the CDR3 is TGTGCCAGCAGGATAAGATCAGCGGGCCTCTACAATGAGCAGTTCTTC. This codes for CASRIRSAGLYNEQFF. The V and J genes are TRBV6-2 or TRBV6-3 and TRBJ2-1; D is possibly TRBD2 (6 bases). Germline CDR1 is MNHEY and CDR2 is SVGEGT. This CDR3 region has 16 residues. Trimming pared 6 bases from V and 3 bases from J, leaving 18 bases between.

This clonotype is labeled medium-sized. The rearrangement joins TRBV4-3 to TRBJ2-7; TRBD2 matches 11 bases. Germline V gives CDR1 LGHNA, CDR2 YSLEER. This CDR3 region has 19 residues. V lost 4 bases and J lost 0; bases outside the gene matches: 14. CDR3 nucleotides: TGCGCCAGCAGCCGACAATATAAGGGGACTAGCGGACCCTCCTACGAGCAGTACTTC. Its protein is CASSRQYKGTSGPSYEQYF.

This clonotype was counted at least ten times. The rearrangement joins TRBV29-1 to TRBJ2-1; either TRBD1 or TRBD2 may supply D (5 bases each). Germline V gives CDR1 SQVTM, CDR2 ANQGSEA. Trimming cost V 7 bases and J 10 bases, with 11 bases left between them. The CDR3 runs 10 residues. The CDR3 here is CSGGSREQFF. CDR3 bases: TGCAGCGGGGGGAGCCGGGAGCAGTTCTTC.

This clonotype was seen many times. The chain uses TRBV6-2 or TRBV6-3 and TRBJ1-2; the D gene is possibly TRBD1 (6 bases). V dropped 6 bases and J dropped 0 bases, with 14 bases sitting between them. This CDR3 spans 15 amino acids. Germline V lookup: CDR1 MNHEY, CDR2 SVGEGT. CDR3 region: CASSRGRTSNYGYTF. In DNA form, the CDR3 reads TGTGCCAGCAGCAGGGGACGGACGTCTAACTATGGCTACACCTTC.

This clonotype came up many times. CDR3 loop: CASSLDLYTGELFF. In DNA, the CDR3 is TGTGCCAGCAGTTTAGATCTATACACCGGGGAGCTGTTTTTT. The rearrangement links TRBV27 to TRBJ2-2; D remains ambiguous. The V gene's germline CDR1 is MNHEY and CDR2 SMNVEV (reference sequence). CDR3 size: 14 residues. Trimming took off 2 bases at V and 3 bases at J, with 7 bases between the two ends.

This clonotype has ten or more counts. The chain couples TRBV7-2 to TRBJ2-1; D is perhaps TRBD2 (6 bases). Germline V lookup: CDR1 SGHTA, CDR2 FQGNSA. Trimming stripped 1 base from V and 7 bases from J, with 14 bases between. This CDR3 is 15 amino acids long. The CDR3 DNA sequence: TGTGCCAGCAGCTTAGTGGGAGGCGCCCCAAATGAGCAGTTCTTC. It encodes CASSLVGGAPNEQFF.

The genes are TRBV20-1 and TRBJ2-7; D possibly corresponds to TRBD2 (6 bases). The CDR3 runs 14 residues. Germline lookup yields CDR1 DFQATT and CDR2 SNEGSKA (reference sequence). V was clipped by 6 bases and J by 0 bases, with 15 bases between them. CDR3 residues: CSAGDSKSSYEQYF. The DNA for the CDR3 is TGCAGTGCCGGGGACTCGAAGAGCTCCTACGAGCAGTACTTC.

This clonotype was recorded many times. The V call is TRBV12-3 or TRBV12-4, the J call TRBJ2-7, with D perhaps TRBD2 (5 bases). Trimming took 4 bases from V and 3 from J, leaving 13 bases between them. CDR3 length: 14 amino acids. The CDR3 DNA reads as TGTGCCAGCAGTTACACAGTAGAGGGCTACGAGCAGTACTTC. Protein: CASSYTVEGYEQYF.

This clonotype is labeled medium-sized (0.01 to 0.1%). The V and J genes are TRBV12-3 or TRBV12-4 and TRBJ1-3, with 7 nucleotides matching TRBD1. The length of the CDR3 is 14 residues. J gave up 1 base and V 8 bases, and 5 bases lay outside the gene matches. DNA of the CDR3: TGTGCCAGCGGAATGACAGGGTCTGGAAACACCATATATTTT. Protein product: CASGMTGSGNTIYF.

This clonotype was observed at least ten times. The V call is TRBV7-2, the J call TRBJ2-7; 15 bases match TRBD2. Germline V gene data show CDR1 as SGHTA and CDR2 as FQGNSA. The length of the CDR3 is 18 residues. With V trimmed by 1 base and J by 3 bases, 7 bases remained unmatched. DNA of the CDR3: TGTGCCAGCAGCTTAGTAGGACTAGCGGGAGGGCCCGGCTACGAGCAGTACTTC. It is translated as CASSLVGLAGGPGYEQYF.

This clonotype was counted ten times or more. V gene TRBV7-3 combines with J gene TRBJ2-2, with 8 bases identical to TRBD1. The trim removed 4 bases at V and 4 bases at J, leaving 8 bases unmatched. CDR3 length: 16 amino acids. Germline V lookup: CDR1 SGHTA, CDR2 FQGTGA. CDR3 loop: CASSSSTGASTGELFF. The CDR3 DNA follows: TGTGCCAGCAGCTCCTCGACAGGGGCGAGCACCGGGGAGCTGTTTTTT.

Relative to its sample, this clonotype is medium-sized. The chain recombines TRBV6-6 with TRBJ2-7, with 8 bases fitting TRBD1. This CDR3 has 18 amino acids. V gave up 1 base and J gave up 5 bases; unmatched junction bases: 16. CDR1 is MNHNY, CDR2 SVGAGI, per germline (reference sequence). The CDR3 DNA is TGTGCCAGCAGTTACTTAGGCAGGGGGCGCCGTGGGGGACACGAGCAGTACTTC. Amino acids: CASSYLGRGRRGGHEQYF.

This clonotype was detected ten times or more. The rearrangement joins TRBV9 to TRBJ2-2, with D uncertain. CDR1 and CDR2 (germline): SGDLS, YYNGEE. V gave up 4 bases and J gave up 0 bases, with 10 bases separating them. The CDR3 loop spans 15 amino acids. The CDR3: CASSPQPSNTGELFF. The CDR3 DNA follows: TGTGCCAGCAGCCCACAGCCTTCGAACACCGGGGAGCTGTTTTTT.

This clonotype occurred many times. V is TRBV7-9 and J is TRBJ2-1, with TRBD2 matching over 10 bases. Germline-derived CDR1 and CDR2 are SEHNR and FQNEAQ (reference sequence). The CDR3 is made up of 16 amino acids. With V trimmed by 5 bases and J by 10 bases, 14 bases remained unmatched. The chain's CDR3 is CASSQYDLAGALEQFF. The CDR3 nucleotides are TGTGCCAGCAGCCAATACGACCTAGCGGGGGCCTTGGAGCAGTTCTTC.

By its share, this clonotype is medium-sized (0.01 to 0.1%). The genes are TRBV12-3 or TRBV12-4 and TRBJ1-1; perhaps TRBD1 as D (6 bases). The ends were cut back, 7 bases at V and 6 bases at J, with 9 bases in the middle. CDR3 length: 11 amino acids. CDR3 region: CASIHRAEAFF. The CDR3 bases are TGTGCCAGCATCCACAGGGCTGAAGCTTTCTTT.

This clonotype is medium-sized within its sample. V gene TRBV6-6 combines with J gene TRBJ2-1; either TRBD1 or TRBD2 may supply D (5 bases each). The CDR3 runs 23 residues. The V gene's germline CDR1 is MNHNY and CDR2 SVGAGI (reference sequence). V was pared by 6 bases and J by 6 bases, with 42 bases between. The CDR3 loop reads CASSPGTPATKAVGILRFNEQFF. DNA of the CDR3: TGTGCCAGCAGCCCCGGGACGCCAGCAACTAAGGCCGTCGGCATACTGAGGTTCAATGAGCAGTTCTTC.

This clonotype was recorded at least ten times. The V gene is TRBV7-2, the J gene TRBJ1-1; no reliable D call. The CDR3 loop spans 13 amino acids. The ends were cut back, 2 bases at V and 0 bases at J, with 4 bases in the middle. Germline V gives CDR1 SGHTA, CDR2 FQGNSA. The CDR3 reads CASSLSVNTEAFF. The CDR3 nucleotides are TGTGCCAGCAGCTTAAGTGTGAACACTGAAGCTTTCTTT.

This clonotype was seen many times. As DNA, the CDR3 is TGTGCCAGCAGCTCCGGGGGAGAGACCCAGTACTTC. It translates to CASSSGGETQYF. The rearrangement uses TRBV7-2 and TRBJ2-5; maybe TRBD2 (6 bases). CDR1 and CDR2 (germline): SGHTA, FQGNSA. Trimming stripped 4 bases from V and 4 bases from J, with 7 bases between. CDR3 length: 12 residues. The whole variable domain, remainder taken from reference TRBV7-2 and TRBJ2-5, is GAGVSQSPSNKVTEKGKDVELRCDPISGHTALYWYRQSLGQGLEFLIYFQGNSAPDKSGLPSDRFSAERTGGSVSTLTIQRTQQEDSAVYLCASSSGGETQYFGPGTRLLVL.

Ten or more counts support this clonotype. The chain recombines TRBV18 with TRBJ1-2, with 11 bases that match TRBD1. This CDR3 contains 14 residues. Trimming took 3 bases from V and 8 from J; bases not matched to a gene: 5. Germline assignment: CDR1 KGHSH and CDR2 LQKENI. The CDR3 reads CASSPRTGGGGYTF. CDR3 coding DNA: TGTGCCAGCTCACCCCGGACAGGGGGCGGCGGCTACACCTTC.

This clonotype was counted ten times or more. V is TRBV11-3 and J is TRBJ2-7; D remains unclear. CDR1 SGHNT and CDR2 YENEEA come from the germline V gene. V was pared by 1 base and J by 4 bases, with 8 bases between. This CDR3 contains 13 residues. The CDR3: CASSLAWGYEQYF. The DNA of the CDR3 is TGTGCCAGCAGCTTAGCATGGGGTTACGAGCAGTACTTC.

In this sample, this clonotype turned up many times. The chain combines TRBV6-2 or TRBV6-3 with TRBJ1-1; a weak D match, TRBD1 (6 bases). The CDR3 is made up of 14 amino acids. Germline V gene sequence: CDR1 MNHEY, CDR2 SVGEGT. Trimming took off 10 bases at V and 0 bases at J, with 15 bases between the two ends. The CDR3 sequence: CATTGYLMNTEAFF. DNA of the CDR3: TGTGCCACCACAGGGTATCTAATGAACACTGAAGCTTTCTTT.

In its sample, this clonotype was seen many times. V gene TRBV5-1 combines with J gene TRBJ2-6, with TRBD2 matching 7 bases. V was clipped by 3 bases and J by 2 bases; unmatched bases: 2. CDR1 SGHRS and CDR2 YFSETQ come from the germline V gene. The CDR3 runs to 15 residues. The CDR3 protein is CASSSRGAGANVLTF. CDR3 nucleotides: TGCGCCAGCAGCTCCCGGGGGGCTGGGGCCAACGTCCTGACTTTC.

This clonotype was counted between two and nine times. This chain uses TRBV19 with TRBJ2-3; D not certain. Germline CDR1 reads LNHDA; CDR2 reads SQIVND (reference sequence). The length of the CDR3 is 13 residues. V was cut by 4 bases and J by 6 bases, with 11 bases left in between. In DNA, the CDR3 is TGTGCCAGTAGTAGGCGCGGATTTGATACGCAGTATTTT. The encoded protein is CASSRRGFDTQYF.

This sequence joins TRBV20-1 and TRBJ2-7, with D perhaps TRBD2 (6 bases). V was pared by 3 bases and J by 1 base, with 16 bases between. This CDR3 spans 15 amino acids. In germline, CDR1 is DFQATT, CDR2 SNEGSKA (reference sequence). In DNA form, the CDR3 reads TGCAGTGCTAGGGGCGGGACTGGAGTTTCCTACGAGCAGTACTTC. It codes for CSARGGTGVSYEQYF.

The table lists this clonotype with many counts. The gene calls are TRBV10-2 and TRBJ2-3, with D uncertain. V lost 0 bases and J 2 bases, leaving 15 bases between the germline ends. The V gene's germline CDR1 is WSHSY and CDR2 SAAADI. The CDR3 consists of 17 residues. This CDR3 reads CASSESLPDGNTDTQYF. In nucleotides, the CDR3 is TGCGCCAGCAGTGAGTCCCTTCCGGACGGCAACACAGATACGCAGTATTTT.

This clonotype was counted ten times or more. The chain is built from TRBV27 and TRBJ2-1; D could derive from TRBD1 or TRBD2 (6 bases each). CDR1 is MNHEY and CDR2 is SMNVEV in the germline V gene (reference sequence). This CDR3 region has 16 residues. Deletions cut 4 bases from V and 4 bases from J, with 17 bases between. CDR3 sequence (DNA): TGTGCCAGCAGTTACCCGGGGGCTAGCCAGTACAATGAGCAGTTCTTC. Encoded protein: CASSYPGASQYNEQFF.

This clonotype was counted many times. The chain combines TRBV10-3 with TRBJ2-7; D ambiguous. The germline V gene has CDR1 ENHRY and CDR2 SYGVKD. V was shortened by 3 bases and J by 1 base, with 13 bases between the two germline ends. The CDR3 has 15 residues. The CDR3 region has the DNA TGTGCCATCAGTGATATTAGTCGCACTTCCTACGAGCAGTACTTC. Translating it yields CAISDISRTSYEQYF.

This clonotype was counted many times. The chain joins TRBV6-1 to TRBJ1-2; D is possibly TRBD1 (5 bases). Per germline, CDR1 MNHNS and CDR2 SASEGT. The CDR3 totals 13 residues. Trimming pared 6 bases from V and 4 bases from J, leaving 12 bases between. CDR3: CASSPRDLYGYTF. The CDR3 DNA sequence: TGTGCCAGCAGCCCCAGGGACCTCTATGGCTACACCTTC.

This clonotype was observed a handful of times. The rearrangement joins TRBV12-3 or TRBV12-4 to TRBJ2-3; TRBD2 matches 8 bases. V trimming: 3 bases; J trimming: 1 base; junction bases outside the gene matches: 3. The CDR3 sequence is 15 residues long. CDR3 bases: TGTGCCAGCAGTTTCCCGACTAGCGGCACAGATACGCAGTATTTT. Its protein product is CASSFPTSGTDTQYF.

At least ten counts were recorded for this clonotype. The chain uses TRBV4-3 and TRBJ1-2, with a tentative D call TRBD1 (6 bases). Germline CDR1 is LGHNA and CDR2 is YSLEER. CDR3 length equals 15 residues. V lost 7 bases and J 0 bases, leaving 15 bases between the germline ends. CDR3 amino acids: CASKFEDSSNYGYTF. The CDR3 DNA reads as TGCGCCAGCAAATTCGAGGACAGCTCTAACTATGGCTACACCTTC.

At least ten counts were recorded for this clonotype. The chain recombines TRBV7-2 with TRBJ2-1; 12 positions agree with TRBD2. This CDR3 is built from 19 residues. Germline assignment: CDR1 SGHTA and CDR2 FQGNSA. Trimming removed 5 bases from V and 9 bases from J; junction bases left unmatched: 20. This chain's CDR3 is CASSQGGLAGGLPLGEQFF. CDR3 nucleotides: TGTGCCAGCAGCCAGGGGGGGCTAGCGGGAGGGCTCCCGCTGGGTGAGCAGTTCTTC. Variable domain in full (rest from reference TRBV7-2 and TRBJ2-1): GAGVSQSPSNKVTEKGKDVELRCDPISGHTALYWYRQSLGQGLEFLIYFQGNSAPDKSGLPSDRFSAERTGGSVSTLTIQRTQQEDSAVYLCASSQGGLAGGLPLGEQFFGPGTRLTVL.